The 28 T cell receptor beta chains below all came from one sample that was sequenced in a study of CD8+CD57+ T cells in acquired aplastic anemia. CDR3 and TCR beta VDJ profiling relied on genomic DNA as the template. TCRdb independently ran MiXCR on the reads; one entry per CDR3 protein. The table has roughly 180,000 distinct CDR3 sequences, just over 45% seen once; the top ten hold about 2.9%. Sequences were obtained from sorted CD4+, CD8+, or CD8+CD57+ T cells (not recorded which) from PBMCs. These receptors originate from a human donor in good health.

The rearrangement uses TRBV29-1 and TRBJ2-3; 9 bases match TRBD2. V gave up 1 base and J gave up 3 bases; unmatched junction bases: 5. The CDR3 runs to 15 residues. Germline lookup yields CDR1 SQVTM and CDR2 ANQGSEA. CDR3 residues: CSVEVAGVGTDTQYF. The DNA of the CDR3 is TGCAGCGTTGAAGTAGCGGGAGTGGGTACAGATACGCAGTATTTT.

This clonotype was counted ten times or more. The genes are TRBV6-1 and TRBJ2-1, with 12 positions matching TRBD2. Per the germline V gene, CDR1 is MNHNS and CDR2 is SASEGT. J gave up 8 bases and V 6 bases, and 11 bases lay outside the gene matches. This CDR3 is built from 16 residues. CDR3 nucleotides: TGTGCCAGCAGCAAACTAGCGGGAGGTCGTGATCATGAGCAGTTCTTC. Translated: CASSKLAGGRDHEQFF.

This clonotype was observed at least ten times. The rearrangement uses TRBV7-3 and TRBJ2-2; D possibly corresponds to TRBD1 (5 bases). Trimming pared 0 bases from V and 1 base from J, leaving 15 bases between. The CDR3 covers 18 residues. The germline V gene encodes CDR1 SGHTA and CDR2 FQGTGA. The CDR3 loop reads CASSLTLREPENTGELFF. CDR3 in DNA: TGTGCCAGCAGCTTAACCCTCAGGGAACCAGAGAACACCGGGGAGCTGTTTTTT.

The J gene is TRBJ1-4, the V gene TRBV2; possible D gene TRBD1, 6 bases. This CDR3 comprises 17 residues. CDR1 SNHLY and CDR2 FYNNEI come from the germline V gene. V lost 4 bases and J 1 base, leaving 16 bases between the germline ends. The CDR3 DNA is TGTGCCAGCAGTGCTTTTGGGGGGCGAGGAACTAATGAAAAACTGTTTTTT. Translation gives CASSAFGGRGTNEKLFF.

This clonotype was picked up a small number of times. The J gene is TRBJ2-7, the V gene TRBV6-2 or TRBV6-3; no reliable D call. Germline CDR1 and CDR2: MNHEY and SVGEGT. Deletions cut 7 bases from V and 3 bases from J, with 13 bases between. This CDR3 contains 13 residues. In DNA form, the CDR3 reads TGTGCCAGCACGACGAGTAATAACTACGAGCAGTACTTC. Translated, it gives CASTTSNNYEQYF.

At least ten counts were recorded for this clonotype. The chain couples TRBV11-2 to TRBJ1-2, with TRBD1 as a possible D gene (5 bases). Germline CDR1 is SGHAT and CDR2 is FQNNGV. The CDR3 is 14 residues long. With 5 bases removed from V and 8 bases from J, the gap between germline ends came to 18 bases. The CDR3 region is CASSRGGNRGGYTF. Written as DNA, the CDR3 is TGTGCCAGCAGCCGGGGGGGGAATCGTGGCGGCTACACCTTC.

Many counts were recorded for this clonotype. The rearrangement uses TRBV2 and TRBJ2-1; possibly TRBD2 for D (7 bases). V lost 6 bases and J 0 bases, leaving 12 bases between the germline ends. Germline CDR1 SNHLY, CDR2 FYNNEI. CDR3 length equals 15 residues. The CDR3 spells CASSQRDNSYNEQFF. In DNA form, the CDR3 reads TGTGCCAGCAGCCAGCGGGACAACTCCTACAATGAGCAGTTCTTC.

The rearrangement uses TRBV24-1 and TRBJ2-3, with no clear D. This CDR3 is built from 12 residues. The germline V gene encodes CDR1 KGHDR and CDR2 SFDVKD. Trimming removed 5 bases from V and 5 bases from J, with 7 bases in between. CDR3 DNA sequence: TGTGCCACCAGTGTTCGAGGAGATACGCAGTATTTT. Translating it yields CATSVRGDTQYF.

At least ten counts were recorded for this clonotype. The gene calls are TRBV7-9 and TRBJ2-7; 7 positions match TRBD1. The CDR3 runs to 16 residues. Per the germline V gene, CDR1 is SEHNR and CDR2 is FQNEAQ (reference sequence). V lost 1 base, J lost 2 bases, and 8 bases stayed unmatched. CDR3 bases: TGTGCCAGCAGCTTAGACAGGGGCGGGCGACCCTACGAGCAGTACTTC. It encodes CASSLDRGGRPYEQYF.

The rearrangement joins TRBV10-3 to TRBJ1-6; D is perhaps TRBD1 (5 bases). The germline gives CDR1 ENHRY, CDR2 SYGVKD. Trimming removed 6 bases from V and 8 bases from J, with 11 bases in between. The CDR3 totals 13 residues. The CDR3: CAIRGPLDSPLHF. CDR3 sequence (DNA): TGTGCCATCAGGGGACCCCTGGATTCACCCCTCCACTTT.

This clonotype was found a few times. One base away lies a much larger clone, so this may be a sequencing read error. The V gene is TRBV7-9, the J gene TRBJ2-5; no definite D call. This CDR3 has 12 amino acids. Trimming shortened V by 3 bases and J by 5 bases, and 7 bases separated the two germline ends. CDR1 is SEHNR, CDR2 FQNEAQ, per germline (reference sequence). The CDR3 DNA follows: TGTGCCAGCAGCTTTAGGTTGGAGACCCAGTACTTC. Amino acids: CASSFRLETQYF.

V gene TRBV4-1 combines with J gene TRBJ1-2; unclear D gene. This CDR3 region has 14 residues. In germline, CDR1 is MGHRA, CDR2 YSYEKL. V lost 1 base to trimming and J lost 3 bases, with 9 bases between them. CDR3 region: CASSQAGWDYGYTF. The CDR3 coding sequence is TGCGCCAGCAGCCAAGCGGGATGGGACTATGGCTACACCTTC.

This clonotype was counted a few times. V gene TRBV12-3 or TRBV12-4 combines with J gene TRBJ2-4; either TRBD1 or TRBD2 may supply D (5 bases each). V gave up 3 bases and J gave up 0 bases, with 12 bases separating them. The CDR3 is 16 residues long. In DNA, the CDR3 is TGTGCCAGCAGTTTTGGGGGAAAACTAGCCAAAAACATTCAGTACTTC. This sequence encodes CASSFGGKLAKNIQYF.

The count of this clonotype is one. The chain recombines TRBV7-9 with TRBJ1-3; no clear D gene. Germline assignment: CDR1 SEHNR and CDR2 FQNEAQ (reference sequence). This CDR3 is built from 14 residues. The V and J ends lost 5 bases and 0 bases respectively, with 8 bases between them. The CDR3 sequence: CASSGRDSGNTIYF. The CDR3 coding sequence is TGTGCCAGCAGCGGCCGGGACTCTGGAAACACCATATATTTT.

This chain joins TRBV19 and TRBJ1-1; no clear D gene. Germline values: CDR1 LNHDA, CDR2 SQIVND (reference sequence). V was cut by 3 bases and J by 6 bases, with 23 bases left in between. This CDR3 is built from 17 residues. CDR3 nucleotides: TGTGCCAGTAGTATTCCCTCTTGGGAGGGTAAAGGGCCTGAAGCTTTCTTT. The encoded protein is CASSIPSWEGKGPEAFF.

The chain recombines TRBV7-9 with TRBJ2-7; D unclear. This CDR3 is built from 12 residues. Per germline, CDR1 SEHNR and CDR2 FQNEAQ (reference sequence). The V and J ends lost 8 bases and 2 bases respectively, with 10 bases between them. CDR3 DNA: TGTGCCAGCGAATGGGTTCCCTACGAGCAGTACTTC. Protein: CASEWVPYEQYF.

At least ten counts were recorded for this clonotype. The V and J genes are TRBV20-1 and TRBJ2-5, with TRBD1 as a possible D gene (6 bases). Germline values: CDR1 DFQATT, CDR2 SNEGSKA (reference sequence). The CDR3 runs to 12 residues. V lost 3 bases to trimming and J lost 5 bases, with 10 bases between them. In DNA form, the CDR3 reads TGCAGTGCTAGGGGGGACACGGAGACCCAGTACTTC. The encoded protein is CSARGDTETQYF.

This clonotype was observed at least ten times. The V call is TRBV19, the J call TRBJ2-1; the D is unclear. CDR3 size: 16 residues. V shed 2 bases and J shed 1 base, with 12 bases lying between them. CDR1 is LNHDA and CDR2 is SQIVND in the germline V gene (reference sequence). The CDR3 coding sequence is TGTGCCAGTAGTATACCTCCTATCAGATCCTACAATGAGCAGTTCTTC. Its protein product is CASSIPPIRSYNEQFF.

CDR3 sequence reads: CASSLAGQVGEQYF. The CDR3 region has the DNA TGTGCCAGCAGTTTAGCGGGACAGGTGGGCGAGCAGTACTTC. The J gene is TRBJ2-7, the V gene TRBV12-3 or TRBV12-4; TRBD1 agrees at 8 bases. The ends lost 0 bases at V and 6 bases at J; junction bases unmatched: 4. CDR3 length: 14 residues.

This clonotype has at least ten counts. This chain connects TRBV7-9 to TRBJ2-7, with a weak D call TRBD1 (8 bases). Germline-derived CDR1 and CDR2 are SEHNR and FQNEAQ (reference sequence). V lost 5 bases, J lost 2 bases, and 13 bases lay in between. The CDR3 runs to 14 residues. The CDR3 sequence is CASSVTGGAYEQYF. In nucleotides, the CDR3 is TGTGCCAGCAGCGTAACAGGGGGGGCCTACGAGCAGTACTTC. The complete variable domain, with remaining parts taken from reference TRBV7-9 and TRBJ2-7, reads DTGVSQNPRHKITKRGQNVTFRCDPISEHNRLYWYRQTLGQGPEFLTYFQNEAQLEKSRLLSDRFSAERPKGSFSTLEIQRTEQGDSAMYLCASSVTGGAYEQYFGPGTRLTVT.

There are many counts of this clonotype. The J gene is TRBJ2-7, the V gene TRBV14, with TRBD1 matching 9 bases. The CDR3 is made up of 14 amino acids. J was trimmed by 6 bases and V by 1 base; bases with no gene match: 4. Per germline, CDR1 SGHDN and CDR2 FVKESK. The CDR3 nucleotides read TGTGCCAGCAGCCAAGTCGACAGGGGGGTCGAGCAGTACTTC. The encoded protein is CASSQVDRGVEQYF.

The chain links TRBV19 to TRBJ2-1, with D maybe TRBD1 (6 bases). The CDR3 covers 14 residues. The V gene's germline CDR1 is LNHDA and CDR2 SQIVND (reference sequence). Trimming took off 5 bases at V and 6 bases at J, with 14 bases between the two ends. The CDR3 loop is CASSPTGWGNEQFF. Here the CDR3 DNA reads TGTGCCAGTAGTCCGACAGGCTGGGGCAATGAGCAGTTCTTC.

The chain has TRBV11-3 and TRBJ2-5; the D is unclear. The CDR3 has 13 amino acids. From germline, CDR1 is SGHNT and CDR2 YENEEA. Trimming shortened V by 1 base and J by 5 bases, and 8 bases separated the two germline ends. CDR3 sequence (DNA): TGTGCCAGCAGCTTAGCCCCCGTGGAGACCCAGTACTTC. Its protein is CASSLAPVETQYF.

This clonotype was picked up a small number of times. CDR3 bases: TGTGCCAGCAGAGGGGCGGAATATGAAAAACTGTTTTTT. Encoded protein: CASRGAEYEKLFF. V is TRBV6-1 and J is TRBJ1-4; D may be TRBD1 (5 bases). In germline, CDR1 is MNHNS, CDR2 SASEGT. The CDR3 has 13 amino acids. The V gene lost 6 bases and the J gene lost 6 bases, with 11 bases spanning the gap.

This chain connects TRBV24-1 to TRBJ1-2; D gene uncertain. The CDR3 is 14 residues long. Trimming removed 0 bases at V and 5 bases at J, with 9 bases between. Germline CDR1 and CDR2: KGHDR and SFDVKD. The CDR3: CATSDLGSSYGYTF. CDR3 sequence (DNA): TGTGCCACCAGTGATTTGGGCAGCTCATATGGCTACACCTTC.

This clonotype was detected many times. The J gene is TRBJ2-4, the V gene TRBV6-5; 13 nucleotides align to TRBD2. CDR1 and CDR2 from the germline V gene are MNHEY and SVGAGI. The length of the CDR3 is 14 residues. Losses at the gene ends were 6 bases for V and 6 bases for J; bases not matched to a gene: 2. CDR3 sequence: CASRTSGRRNIQYF. CDR3 coding DNA: TGTGCCAGCAGGACTAGCGGGAGGAGAAACATTCAGTACTTC.

At least ten counts were recorded for this clonotype. The CDR3, as DNA: TGCAGTGCTAGAGAGACGACAGGGTTGACAGATACGCAGTATTTT. It translates to CSARETTGLTDTQYF. The rearrangement joins TRBV20-1 to TRBJ2-3; 7 positions agree with TRBD1. CDR1 is DFQATT, CDR2 SNEGSKA, per germline (reference sequence). Trimming took 0 bases from V and 3 from J; bases not matched to a gene: 6. This CDR3 contains 15 residues.

The chain uses TRBV28 and TRBJ2-1, with 8 bases aligning to TRBD2. V gave up 5 bases and J gave up 6 bases; unmatched junction bases: 6. Germline V gives CDR1 MDHEN, CDR2 SYDVKM. This CDR3 is 14 amino acids long. In DNA, the CDR3 is TGTGCCAGCAGTCCTAATGGACTAGCCAATGAGCAGTTCTTC. This sequence encodes CASSPNGLANEQFF.